The T cell receptor beta chain under discussion was sequenced for a study of T cell changes during pregnancy in multiple sclerosis. The repertoire was sequenced with immunoSEQ multiplex PCR; TCRdb's copy has only in-frame clones and lacks some. Of about 89,000 clones listed, 94% are singletons. This CDR3 is built from 13 residues. Germline assignment: CDR1 SEHNR and CDR2 FQNEAQ (reference sequence). V gave up 5 bases and J gave up 5 bases, with 12 bases separating them. This TCR derives from a female donor with multiple sclerosis, enrolled in a pregnancy study. The rearrangement joins TRBV7-9 to TRBJ1-2, with D possibly being TRBD1 (6 bases). Sequences were derived from peripheral blood, sampled in the third trimester of pregnancy. CDR3: CASSRTDLYGYTF. CDR3 bases: TGTGCCAGCAGCCGGACAGACCTGTATGGCTACACCTTC.